A single sample is the source of the 25 T cell receptor beta chains below, sequenced in a study of PD-L1 blockade in urothelial cancer (dated by TCRdb to about 2017). The library was obtained by the immunoSEQ multiplex PCR assay. This immuneACCESS table, as held by TCRdb, lists in-frame sequences with V and J called but not all clones. Of the missing ones, under half trace to an unresolved V gene in checked studies; the others have no known cause. This sample gives fewer than 65,000 clones in total; 75% to 85% of them show up just once. 1.6% of the sample lies in the top ten. The sample's time point label, in plain terms: pretreatment peripheral blood. Sequencing was performed on PBMCs, taken around atezolizumab (anti-PD-L1) treatment. The receptors stem from a man aged 70-80 years with urothelial cancer.

V gene TRBV5-1 combines with J gene TRBJ2-1, with TRBD2 identical over 7 bases. Germline V gives CDR1 SGHRS, CDR2 YFSETQ. After removal of 4 bases from V and 9 bases from J, the junction contained 13 bases not matched to a gene. The CDR3 covers 15 residues. CDR3 amino acids: CASSGGGREHGEQFF. The CDR3 coding sequence is TGCGCCAGCAGCGGCGGAGGGCGGGAGCATGGTGAGCAGTTCTTC. The entire variable domain, with the rest obtained from reference TRBV5-1 and TRBJ2-1, is as follows: KAGVTQTPRYLIKTRGQQVTLSCSPISGHRSVSWYQQTPGQGLQFLFEYFSETQRNKGNFPGRFSGRQFSNSRSEMNVSTLELGDSALYLCASSGGGREHGEQFFGPGTRLTVL.

The V gene is TRBV2, the J gene TRBJ1-1, with no clear D. The germline V gene encodes CDR1 SNHLY and CDR2 FYNNEI. CDR3 length: 18 residues. V shed 8 bases and J shed 1 base, with 26 bases lying between them. The CDR3 bases are TGTGCCAGCGTACCCCTCCCCTTGATCAGATATGCGAACACTGAAGCTTTCTTT. Protein product: CASVPLPLIRYANTEAFF.

This chain joins TRBV19 and TRBJ2-1; possibly TRBD2 for D (5 bases). CDR3 length equals 14 residues. The V end lost 8 bases, the J end lost 0 bases, and 11 bases lay between the germline ends. Germline V gives CDR1 LNHDA, CDR2 SQIVND (reference sequence). This CDR3 reads CASGRASSYNEQFF. The CDR3 bases are TGTGCCAGTGGGCGGGCGTCCTCCTACAATGAGCAGTTCTTC.

This clone was picked up one time. This chain joins TRBV28 and TRBJ1-1, with D unclear. Germline lookup yields CDR1 MDHEN and CDR2 SYDVKM. The V and J ends lost 7 bases and 1 base respectively, with 7 bases between them. There are 12 residues in the CDR3. The CDR3 nucleotides read TGTGCCAGCATCAGTTCGAACACTGAAGCTTTCTTT. It yields the protein CASISSNTEAFF. The full variable domain, with the rest looked up from reference TRBV28 and TRBJ1-1, is DVKVTQSSRYLVKRTGEKVFLECVQDMDHENMFWYRQDPGLGLRLIYFSYDVKMKEKGDIPEGYSVSREKKERFSLILESASTNQTSMYLCASISSNTEAFFGQGTRLTVV.

Sample share makes this clone medium-sized. This chain links TRBV19 with TRBJ2-1; TRBD1 aligns across 7 bases. After removal of 3 bases from V and 9 bases from J, the junction contained 17 bases not matched to a gene. CDR3 size: 17 residues. The germline V gene encodes CDR1 LNHDA and CDR2 SQIVND (reference sequence). The CDR3 protein is CASSIRRTGNFGGEQFF. CDR3 sequence (DNA): TGTGCCAGTAGTATTCGGAGGACAGGCAACTTCGGAGGTGAGCAGTTCTTC.

The chain has TRBV29-1 and TRBJ2-1; D unclear. The V end lost 3 bases, the J end lost 6 bases, and 15 bases lay between the germline ends. This CDR3 is 14 amino acids long. Germline values: CDR1 SQVTM, CDR2 ANQGSEA. In DNA, the CDR3 is TGCAGCGTTGATCTGAGAGAGGTTGGCAATGAGCAGTTCTTC. Translated: CSVDLREVGNEQFF.

CDR3 amino acids: CASSPRTGTGGKKLFF. CDR3 sequence (DNA): TGTGCCAGCAGCCCACGGACCGGGACAGGGGGAAAAAAACTGTTTTTT. The rearrangement links TRBV7-2 to TRBJ1-4; TRBD1 matches at 11 bases. Per the germline V gene, CDR1 is SGHTA and CDR2 is FQGNSA. CDR3 size: 16 residues. The junction had 11 bases not matched to a gene; V was cut back by 5 bases and J by 9 bases.

The rearrangement links TRBV5-4 to TRBJ1-3, with a possible D match to TRBD1 (5 bases). CDR1 and CDR2 (germline): SGHNT, YYREEE (reference sequence). The CDR3 totals 16 residues. V was trimmed by 4 bases and J by 0 bases, leaving 14 bases between them. This CDR3 reads CASSPVGTDSGNTIYF. CDR3 in DNA: TGTGCCAGCAGCCCAGTAGGGACTGACTCTGGAAACACCATATATTTT.

This clone was detected a few times. The genes are TRBV9 and TRBJ2-1, with 8 bases that match TRBD1. CDR1 is SGDLS, CDR2 YYNGEE, per germline. The CDR3 loop spans 14 amino acids. Unmatched junction bases numbered 3, after V lost 2 bases and J lost 5 bases. The CDR3 sequence: CASSVQGANNEQFF. CDR3 bases: TGTGCCAGCAGCGTCCAGGGGGCAAACAATGAGCAGTTCTTC.

The chain links TRBV28 to TRBJ2-2; D perhaps matches TRBD1 (7 bases). The V gene lost 1 base and the J gene lost 6 bases, with 9 bases spanning the gap. CDR3 length: 14 residues. From germline, CDR1 is MDHEN and CDR2 SYDVKM. CDR3 DNA sequence: TGTGCCAGCAGTTTATCCAGGGGGGCCGGGGAGCTGTTTTTT. It yields the protein CASSLSRGAGELFF.

This chain links TRBV5-6 with TRBJ2-3, with 8 bases identical to TRBD1. CDR1 and CDR2 from the germline V gene are SGHDT and YYEEEE. J was trimmed by 1 base and V by 4 bases; bases with no gene match: 5. The CDR3 extends over 15 amino acids. Written as DNA, the CDR3 is TGTGCCAGCAGCGGTCCGGGACAGGGCACAGATACGCAGTATTTT. It is translated as CASSGPGQGTDTQYF.

The chain is built from TRBV7-3 and TRBJ2-1, with a possible D match to TRBD2 (5 bases). The germline CDR1 and CDR2 sequences are SGHTA and FQGTGA. V was cut by 2 bases and J by 8 bases, with 10 bases left in between. The CDR3 extends over 13 amino acids. CDR3 region: CASSLDPGDEQFF. CDR3 sequence (DNA): TGTGCCAGCAGCTTAGATCCCGGGGATGAGCAGTTCTTC.

The chain links TRBV5-5 to TRBJ2-1; D ambiguous. The CDR3 covers 16 residues. Trimming shortened V by 3 bases and J by 3 bases, and 16 bases separated the two germline ends. Germline V gene data show CDR1 as SGHKS and CDR2 as YYEKEE (reference sequence). CDR3: CASSYSLKPYYNEQFF. The DNA for the CDR3 is TGTGCCAGCAGCTATTCCCTCAAGCCTTACTACAATGAGCAGTTCTTC.

A single count supports this clone. The genes are TRBV29-1 and TRBJ2-1; 9 bases agree with TRBD2. V shed 7 bases, J shed 5 bases, and the junction held 9 bases outside the gene matches. Germline V gene data show CDR1 as SQVTM and CDR2 as ANQGSEA. CDR3 length equals 14 residues. CDR3 loop: CSALGTSSDNEQFF. CDR3 DNA sequence: TGCAGCGCCCTGGGGACTAGCAGTGACAATGAGCAGTTCTTC.

The gene calls are TRBV6-1 and TRBJ2-5, with 11 nucleotides matching TRBD2. The CDR3 covers 16 residues. The germline V gene has CDR1 MNHNS and CDR2 SASEGT. Trimming at V came to 0 bases and at J to 4 bases, leaving 4 bases not matched to a gene. CDR3 sequence reads: CASSEALAGGLETQYF. The CDR3 region has the DNA TGTGCCAGCAGTGAAGCCCTAGCGGGAGGTTTAGAGACCCAGTACTTC.

The V call is TRBV18, the J call TRBJ2-1; weak D call: TRBD1 (5 bases). The V gene lost 3 bases and the J gene lost 2 bases, with 17 bases spanning the gap. Germline V gives CDR1 KGHSH, CDR2 LQKENI. The CDR3 has 17 residues. This chain's CDR3 is CASSPNPSGLAYNEQFF. The DNA for the CDR3 is TGTGCCAGCTCACCCAACCCCTCAGGGTTGGCCTACAATGAGCAGTTCTTC.

V usage is TRBV28 and J usage is TRBJ2-7; the D gene is possibly TRBD2 (7 bases). Germline CDR1 and CDR2: MDHEN and SYDVKM. The CDR3 contains 15 residues. Trimming removed 2 bases from V and 2 bases from J, with 13 bases in between. The CDR3 is CASSLMAGAAYEQYF. The CDR3 DNA reads TGTGCCAGCAGTTTAATGGCGGGGGCTGCCTACGAGCAGTACTTC.

This chain links TRBV7-6 with TRBJ2-7; the match to TRBD1 covers 8 bases. V shed 2 bases, J shed 0 bases, and the junction held 3 bases outside the gene matches. The length of the CDR3 is 15 residues. The germline gives CDR1 SGHVS, CDR2 FNYEAQ. DNA for the CDR3: TGTGCCAGCAGCTTAAGCAGGGGGCCCTCCTACGAGCAGTACTTC. Amino acid sequence: CASSLSRGPSYEQYF.

V usage is TRBV5-3 and J usage is TRBJ2-2; possibly TRBD2 for D (6 bases). TRBV5-3 is filed as an ORF, its function uncertain. The CDR3 has 16 residues. Between the trimmed V and J ends, which lost 7 bases and 0 bases, there was a span of 16 bases. CDR3 nucleotide sequence: TGTGCCAGACGGGCCTCGCTAGCGTCGAACACCGGGGAGCTGTTTTTT. As protein: CARRASLASNTGELFF.

The chain links TRBV7-9 to TRBJ2-7, with TRBD2 identical over 10 bases. The CDR3 is 14 residues long. Per germline, CDR1 SEHNR and CDR2 FQNEAQ (reference sequence). V lost 1 base to trimming and J lost 7 bases; unmatched junction nucleotides: 4. The CDR3 DNA sequence: TGTGCCAGCAGCTTAGGGGGACTAGCGCGGGAGCAGTACTTC. Protein: CASSLGGLAREQYF.

This clone was recorded a few times. The chain is built from TRBV5-1 and TRBJ1-1, with 7 bases lining up with TRBD1. With V trimmed by 7 bases and J by 3 bases, 6 bases remained unmatched. CDR1 is SGHRS, CDR2 YFSETQ, per germline. The CDR3 runs to 13 residues. CDR3 sequence: CASSNRGDTEAFF. In DNA, the CDR3 is TGCGCCAGCTCCAACAGGGGTGACACTGAAGCTTTCTTT.

This chain uses TRBV7-9 with TRBJ1-4, with no clear D. This CDR3 spans 13 amino acids. Trimming shortened V by 0 bases and J by 7 bases, and 6 bases separated the two germline ends. Germline assignment: CDR1 SEHNR and CDR2 FQNEAQ (reference sequence). CDR3 coding DNA: TGTGCCAGCAGCTTAGCTGGAGGTGAAAAACTGTTTTTT. This sequence encodes CASSLAGGEKLFF.

This sequence joins TRBV27 and TRBJ2-7; D may be TRBD2 (6 bases). Germline V CDR1 and CDR2: MNHEY, SMNVEV (reference sequence). This CDR3 comprises 16 residues. V dropped 5 bases and J dropped 0 bases, with 17 bases sitting between them. CDR3 sequence reads: CASSPIDSGSSYEQYF. The CDR3 coding sequence is TGTGCCAGCAGTCCCATCGATAGCGGAAGCTCCTACGAGCAGTACTTC.

The J gene is TRBJ2-7, the V gene TRBV6-6; 10 bases agree with TRBD1. Losses at the gene ends were 4 bases for V and 3 bases for J; bases not matched to a gene: 6. From germline, CDR1 is MNHNY and CDR2 SVGAGI (reference sequence). This CDR3 is 15 amino acids long. CDR3 sequence: CASSSPGQGYYEQYF. The DNA for the CDR3 is TGTGCCAGCAGTTCTCCGGGACAGGGGTACTACGAGCAGTACTTC.

The V call is TRBV27, the J call TRBJ2-3; 12 bases align to TRBD2. In germline, CDR1 is MNHEY, CDR2 SMNVEV (reference sequence). This CDR3 region has 19 residues. V lost 4 bases to trimming and J lost 0 bases; unmatched junction nucleotides: 11. CDR3 sequence reads: CASSSSSGRAGPSTDTQYF. Here the CDR3 DNA reads TGTGCCAGCAGTTCCTCTAGCGGGAGGGCCGGCCCTAGCACAGATACGCAGTATTTT.